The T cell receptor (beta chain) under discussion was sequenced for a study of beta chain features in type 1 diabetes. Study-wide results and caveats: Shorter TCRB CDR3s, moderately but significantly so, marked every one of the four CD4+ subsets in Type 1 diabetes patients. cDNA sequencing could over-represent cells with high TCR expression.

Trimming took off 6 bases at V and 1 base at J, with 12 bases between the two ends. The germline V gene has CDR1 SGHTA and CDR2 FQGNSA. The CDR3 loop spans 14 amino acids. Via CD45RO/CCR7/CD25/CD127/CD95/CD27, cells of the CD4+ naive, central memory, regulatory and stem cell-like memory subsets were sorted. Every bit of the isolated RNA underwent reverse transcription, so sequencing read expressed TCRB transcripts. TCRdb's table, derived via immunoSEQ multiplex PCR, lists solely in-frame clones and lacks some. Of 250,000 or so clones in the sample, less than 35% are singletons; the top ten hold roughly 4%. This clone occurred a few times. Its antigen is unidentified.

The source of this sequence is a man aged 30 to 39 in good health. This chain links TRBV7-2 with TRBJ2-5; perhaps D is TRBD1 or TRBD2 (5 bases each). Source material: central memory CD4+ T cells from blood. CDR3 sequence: CASSSRGVQETQYF. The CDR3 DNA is TGTGCCAGCAGTTCCCGAGGGGTCCAAGAGACCCAGTACTTC.